These T cell receptor beta chains were read from a single sample in a study of blood T cell repertoires in COVID-19. Assay used: immunoSEQ multiplex PCR; TCRdb lists only in-frame clones, some missing. The sample lists under 100,000 clones, over 80% seen once, with under 3.5% in the top ten. Sequencing was performed on peripheral blood. Every receptor here comes from a man aged 45-60 years with acute or convalescent COVID-19. The CDR3 runs from the conserved cysteine through the conserved F or W. Fields, in order: clone size, V gene, J gene, D gene, CDR3 DNA, CDR3 protein. The D gene is left open where the match is weak. Rows give clone size only sometimes, using once, few, many, or a class for an expanded clone.

size: .; V: TRBV19; J: TRBJ1-1; D: .; DNA: TGTGCCAGTAGTATTGTAGGCAGGGATCAGAACACTGAAGCTTTCTTT; CDR3: CASSIVGRDQNTEAFF
size: .; V: TRBV6-5; J: TRBJ1-4; D: .; DNA: TGTGCCAGCAAACTCGACCCCGGACAAGGGGAAAAACTGTTTTTT; CDR3: CASKLDPGQGEKLFF
size: .; V: TRBV5-8; J: TRBJ2-7; D: .; DNA: TGTGCCAGCAGCTTGGCCGGGTTTTACGAGCAGTACTTC; CDR3: CASSLAGFYEQYF
size: .; V: TRBV5-6; J: TRBJ1-4; D: .; DNA: TGTGCCAGCAGTATGGGGCAGGGCTCTAATGAAAAACTGTTTTTT; CDR3: CASSMGQGSNEKLFF
size: .; V: TRBV18; J: TRBJ2-7; D: TRBD1; DNA: TGTGCCAGCTCACCAGCAGGGGGTCCCTACGAGCAGTACTTC; CDR3: CASSPAGGPYEQYF
size: .; V: TRBV5-4; J: TRBJ1-1; D: .; DNA: TGTGCCAGCTCACGATCAGCGACCACTGAAGCTTTCTTT; CDR3: CASSRSATTEAFF
size: .; V: TRBV28; J: TRBJ2-1; D: TRBD2; DNA: TGTGCCAGCAGGATAGGGACTAGCGGAAATGAGCAGTTCTTC; CDR3: CASRIGTSGNEQFF
size: .; V: TRBV7-9; J: TRBJ1-2; D: .; DNA: TGTGCCAGCAGCTCCCCACGGTTTTCTCATGGCTACACCTTC; CDR3: CASSSPRFSHGYTF
size: .; V: TRBV5-1; J: TRBJ2-7; D: TRBD1; DNA: TGCGCCAGCAGCTTGTTGGGACAGGGGGCCTACGAGCAGTACTTC; CDR3: CASSLLGQGAYEQYF
size: .; V: TRBV24-1; J: TRBJ2-3; D: .; DNA: TGTGCCACCAGTGATTTGGGGCATAGCGGTTTGGGAACAGATACGCAGTATTTT; CDR3: CATSDLGHSGLGTDTQYF
size: .; V: TRBV19; J: TRBJ1-5; D: TRBD1; DNA: TGTGCCAGTAGCCAGACAGGGGCGGGGAGCAATCAGCCCCAGCATTTT; CDR3: CASSQTGAGSNQPQHF
size: .; V: TRBV5-6; J: TRBJ1-6; D: .; DNA: TGTGCCAGCAGCGGTGTCGGTTCACCCCTCCACTTT; CDR3: CASSGVGSPLHF
size: .; V: TRBV11-3; J: TRBJ2-1; D: TRBD2; DNA: TGTGCCAGCAGCTTTAGCGGGAGCTACAATGAGCAGTTCTTC; CDR3: CASSFSGSYNEQFF
size: .; V: TRBV28; J: TRBJ1-1; D: .; DNA: TGTGCCAGCAGTTTACAGGTTGGAGAAGCTTTCTTT; CDR3: CASSLQVGEAFF
size: few; V: TRBV27; J: TRBJ1-1; D: .; DNA: TGTGCCAGCAGTCCCCTTGGAGAGGGAAGGGCAGCAGCTTTCTTT; CDR3: CASSPLGEGRAAAFF
size: .; V: TRBV28; J: TRBJ1-5; D: .; DNA: TGTGCCAGCAGTTTATCTTATCAGCCCCAGCATTTT; CDR3: CASSLSYQPQHF
size: .; V: TRBV5-5; J: TRBJ2-1; D: TRBD1; DNA: TGTGCCAGCATCCAACGGGGACAGGGTTACAATGAGCAGTTCTTC; CDR3: CASIQRGQGYNEQFF
size: .; V: TRBV6-2/TRBV6-3; J: TRBJ2-3; D: .; DNA: TGTGCCAGCAGTCCCCGAAGCGGCAGGGGAAGATCGGATACGCAGTATTTT; CDR3: CASSPRSGRGRSDTQYF
size: .; V: TRBV4-1; J: TRBJ2-3; D: TRBD2; DNA: TGCGCCAGCAGCCAAGATGTGGGACTAGCGGCGTACGCGCAGTATTTT; CDR3: CASSQDVGLAAYAQYF
size: .; V: TRBV7-6; J: TRBJ1-3; D: TRBD1; DNA: TGTGCCAGCAGCTCGGGACAGGGCCTCTCTGGAAACACCATATATTTT; CDR3: CASSSGQGLSGNTIYF
size: .; V: TRBV4-3; J: TRBJ2-1; D: TRBD2; DNA: TGCGCCAGCAGCCACGCGGGACTAGCGGGGTACAATGAGCAGTTCTTC; CDR3: CASSHAGLAGYNEQFF
size: .; V: TRBV6-5; J: TRBJ1-5; D: .; DNA: TGTGCCAGCAGCCCCAATTCCGGGACACTCCAGCCCCAGCATTTT; CDR3: CASSPNSGTLQPQHF
size: .; V: TRBV2; J: TRBJ2-2; D: .; DNA: TGTGCCAGCAGGTTAAACACCGGGGAGCTGTTTTTT; CDR3: CASRLNTGELFF
size: .; V: TRBV27; J: TRBJ2-7; D: .; DNA: TGTGCCAGCAGTTCCCTTGGCGGGAACAACTACGAGCAGTACTTC; CDR3: CASSSLGGNNYEQYF
size: few; V: TRBV27; J: TRBJ2-2; D: .; DNA: TGTGCCAGCAGTTCCAATCCCACCGGGGAGCTGTTTTTT; CDR3: CASSSNPTGELFF
size: .; V: TRBV19; J: TRBJ1-2; D: .; DNA: TGTGCCAGTACCTCATGGGGGCGAGGTGGCTACACCTTC; CDR3: CASTSWGRGGYTF
size: .; V: TRBV6-2/TRBV6-3; J: TRBJ2-7; D: .; DNA: TGTGCCAGCAGCTCCGGGACAACCTACGAGCAGTACTTC; CDR3: CASSSGTTYEQYF
size: once; V: TRBV5-1; J: TRBJ2-5; D: TRBD2; DNA: TGCGCCAGCCTCAACCCTAGCGGGGGGCTGGAGACCCAGTACTTC; CDR3: CASLNPSGGLETQYF
size: once; V: TRBV13; J: TRBJ2-1; D: TRBD2; DNA: TGTGCCAGCAGCACCAGACGGGGACTAGCCGCCTACAATGAGCAGTTCTTC; CDR3: CASSTRRGLAAYNEQFF
size: .; V: TRBV11-2; J: TRBJ1-1; D: TRBD1; DNA: TGTGCCAGCAGCCAGGGGACAGGGAACACTGAAGCTTTCTTT; CDR3: CASSQGTGNTEAFF
size: .; V: TRBV4-3; J: TRBJ1-1; D: .; DNA: TGCGCCAGCAGCCAAACAGCCATGAACACTGAAGCTTTCTTT; CDR3: CASSQTAMNTEAFF
size: .; V: TRBV12-3/TRBV12-4; J: TRBJ2-7; D: TRBD2; DNA: TGTGCCAGCAGTTTCGGGAGGAGCGAGCAGTACTTC; CDR3: CASSFGRSEQYF
size: .; V: TRBV5-6; J: TRBJ1-2; D: TRBD1; DNA: TGTGCCAGCAGCTCGATACAGGGGATTGTCTATGGCTACACCTTC; CDR3: CASSSIQGIVYGYTF
size: few; V: TRBV6-2/TRBV6-3; J: TRBJ1-2; D: .; DNA: TGTGCCAGCAGTGGGGCTCTGAGCTACACCTTC; CDR3: CASSGALSYTF
size: .; V: TRBV7-8; J: TRBJ1-1; D: .; DNA: TGTGCCAGCAGCCCCCAAACCGGGACATTGAGTGAAGCTTTCTTT; CDR3: CASSPQTGTLSEAFF
size: .; V: TRBV28; J: TRBJ1-5; D: .; DNA: TGTGCCAGCAGTTTATCCGCAACAGCAAACAATCAGCCCCAGCATTTT; CDR3: CASSLSATANNQPQHF
size: .; V: TRBV7-2; J: TRBJ1-1; D: .; DNA: TGTGCCAGCAGCTCAAGACAGGTGGGCACTGAAGCTTTCTTT; CDR3: CASSSRQVGTEAFF